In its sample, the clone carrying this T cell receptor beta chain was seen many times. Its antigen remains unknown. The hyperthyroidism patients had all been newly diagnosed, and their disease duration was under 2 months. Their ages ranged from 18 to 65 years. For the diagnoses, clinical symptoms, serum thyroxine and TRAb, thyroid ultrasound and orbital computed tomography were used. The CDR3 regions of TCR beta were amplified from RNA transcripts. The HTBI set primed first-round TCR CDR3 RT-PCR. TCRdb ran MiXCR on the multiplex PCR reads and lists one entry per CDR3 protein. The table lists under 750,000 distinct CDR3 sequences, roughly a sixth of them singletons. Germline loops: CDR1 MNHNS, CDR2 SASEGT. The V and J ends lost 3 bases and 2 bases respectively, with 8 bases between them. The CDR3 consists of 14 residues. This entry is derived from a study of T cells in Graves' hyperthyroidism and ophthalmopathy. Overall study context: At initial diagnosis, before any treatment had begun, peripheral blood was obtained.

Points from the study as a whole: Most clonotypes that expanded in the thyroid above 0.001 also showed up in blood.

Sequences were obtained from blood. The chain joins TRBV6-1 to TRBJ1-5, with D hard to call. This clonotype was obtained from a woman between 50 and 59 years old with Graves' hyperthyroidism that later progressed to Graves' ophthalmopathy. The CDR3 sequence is CASSEVGGNQPQHF. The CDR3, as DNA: TGTGCCAGCAGTGAGGTAGGAGGCAATCAGCCCCAGCATTTT.